This is a list of T cell receptor beta chains from one sample in a study of T cell changes during pregnancy in multiple sclerosis. This table comes from immunoSEQ multiplex PCR, and its TCRdb copy is limited to in-frame clones, with some not included. The sample consists of around 78,000 clones, roughly 91% of them appearing once. The material sequenced was peripheral blood, taken in the third trimester of pregnancy. These receptors all come from a female donor in good health, enrolled as a control in a pregnancy study. The CDR3 runs from the conserved cysteine through the conserved F or W. D genes are given only for firm matches. Size is stated for part of the rows, as once, few or many counts, or as a class when the clone is expanded.

CDR3	DNA	V	D	size	J
CAGRRGEGEKLFF	TGTGCCGGACGCCGGGGGGAGGGTGAAAAACTGTTTTTT	TRBV7-8	NA	few	TRBJ1-4
CASSPSGISTDTQYF	TGCGCCAGCAGCCCCAGCGGGATTAGCACAGATACGCAGTATTTT	TRBV10-2	TRBD2	NA	TRBJ2-3
CASSLLTANYGYTF	TGTGCCAGCAGTTTACTGACAGCTAACTATGGCTACACCTTC	TRBV28	NA	NA	TRBJ1-2
CASSSLTENQPQHF	TGTGCCAGCAGCTCGCTGACAGAGAATCAGCCCCAGCATTTT	TRBV7-8	NA	NA	TRBJ1-5
CASSLGPAGIATNEKLFF	TGTGCCAGCAGCTTAGGTCCAGCGGGGATCGCAACTAATGAAAAACTGTTTTTT	TRBV5-5	NA	NA	TRBJ1-4
CASSFTGMGADGYTF	TGTGCCAGCAGTTTTACCGGAATGGGGGCGGATGGCTACACCTTC	TRBV5-4	NA	NA	TRBJ1-2
CASSPSGANEKLFF	TGTGCCAGCAGTCCCTCCGGGGCTAATGAAAAACTGTTTTTT	TRBV2	NA	NA	TRBJ1-4
CATSRDLEAFF	TGTGCCACCAGCAGAGACCTTGAAGCTTTCTTT	TRBV15	NA	once	TRBJ1-1
CASSLQVMGEAFF	TGCGCCAGCAGCTTGCAGGTCATGGGTGAAGCTTTCTTT	TRBV5-1	NA	NA	TRBJ1-1
CASSVRTGGRNTGELFF	TGCGCCAGCAGCGTCCGGACAGGGGGCCGGAACACCGGGGAGCTGTTTTTT	TRBV5-1	TRBD1	NA	TRBJ2-2
CASSYSKSGHSEAFF	TGTGCCAGCAGTTACTCGAAGAGTGGACATTCTGAAGCTTTCTTT	TRBV6-5	NA	NA	TRBJ1-1
CASRRGDGYTF	TGTGCCAGTCGGCGGGGGGACGGCTACACCTTC	TRBV6-5	NA	NA	TRBJ1-2
CASSVMRSAGELFF	TGTGCCAGCAGCGTAATGAGGTCGGCCGGGGAGCTGTTTTTT	TRBV14	NA	NA	TRBJ2-2
CASSLVRPRKEAFF	TGCGCCAGCAGCTTGGTGAGACCTAGGAAGGAGGCTTTCTTT	TRBV5-1	NA	NA	TRBJ1-1
CASNQSQGREEDTQYF	TGTGCCAGCAACCAATCACAGGGGAGAGAGGAAGATACGCAGTATTTT	TRBV6-4	TRBD1	NA	TRBJ2-3
CASSPPGQGREKLFF	TGTGCCAGCAGTCCGCCGGGACAGGGGCGGGAAAAACTGTTTTTT	TRBV28	TRBD1	NA	TRBJ1-4
CASGPPTGTYGYTF	TGTGCTAGTGGTCCCCCGACAGGGACCTATGGCTACACCTTC	TRBV12-5	TRBD1	once	TRBJ1-2
CASISLLGTGVSEAFF	TGTGCCAGCATTTCCCTCTTAGGGACAGGGGTGTCTGAAGCTTTCTTT	TRBV6-6	TRBD1	NA	TRBJ1-1
CASSQKAGLREQYF	TGTGCCAGCAGTCAAAAGGCGGGGCTGCGCGAGCAGTACTTC	TRBV6-5	NA	NA	TRBJ2-7
CASSPPGTGRLGTEAFF	TGCGCCAGCAGCCCGCCCGGGACAGGGAGACTGGGCACTGAAGCTTTCTTT	TRBV5-1	TRBD1	NA	TRBJ1-1
CASADDRSNSPLHF	TGTGCCAGCGCCGACGACAGGAGCAATTCACCCCTCCACTTT	TRBV9	NA	once	TRBJ1-6
CASSYSTASTEAFF	TGTGCCAGCAGCTATTCGACAGCTTCCACTGAAGCTTTCTTT	TRBV6-5	NA	NA	TRBJ1-1
CATSRDKGRMRAFF	TGTGCCACCAGCAGAGATAAGGGGCGGATGAGAGCTTTCTTT	TRBV15	NA	NA	TRBJ1-1
CASSWGQGKDEQYF	TGTGCCAGCAGCTGGGGACAGGGCAAGGACGAGCAGTACTTC	TRBV5-6	TRBD1	NA	TRBJ2-7
CASNLGGFTEYEQYF	TGTGCCAGCAACCTCGGGGGATTCACCGAATACGAGCAGTACTTC	TRBV28	NA	NA	TRBJ2-7
CASSVAGLRVGGHSGYTF	TGTGCCAGCAGCGTAGCCGGCCTTCGCGTAGGGGGCCATTCGGGCTACACCTTC	TRBV9	TRBD1	NA	TRBJ1-2
CATSSFRSSYNEQFF	TGTGCCACCAGCAGTTTTAGGAGCTCCTACAATGAGCAGTTCTTC	TRBV15	NA	NA	TRBJ2-1
CASSLAGGGYEQYF	TGTGCCAGCAGCTTGGCGGGGGGGGGCTACGAGCAGTACTTC	TRBV7-9	TRBD2	NA	TRBJ2-7
CASSTIQGAGELFF	TGTGCCAGTAGTACGATACAGGGGGCCGGGGAGCTGTTTTTT	TRBV19	TRBD1	NA	TRBJ2-2
CASSLGAGGSGNTIYF	TGTGCCAGCAGCTTAGGAGCAGGGGGCTCTGGAAACACCATATATTTT	TRBV7-8	TRBD1	NA	TRBJ1-3
CASSLTSGGNTDTQYF	TGTGCCAGTAGCCTGACTAGCGGGGGGAACACAGATACGCAGTATTTT	TRBV19	TRBD2	NA	TRBJ2-3
CASGGEGSSYNSPLHF	TGTGCCAGCGGTGGAGAAGGGAGCTCCTATAATTCACCCCTCCACTTT	TRBV6-1	NA	NA	TRBJ1-6
CASSLLDRGDGYTF	TGTGCCAGCTCACTATTGGACAGGGGCGATGGCTACACCTTC	TRBV18	TRBD1	few	TRBJ1-2
CASRGERGKQYF	TGTGCCAGCAGGGGCGAGCGGGGGAAGCAGTACTTC	TRBV2	TRBD2	NA	TRBJ2-7
CASSVQLAVQADTQYF	TGTGCCAGCAGCGTACAACTAGCGGTTCAAGCAGATACGCAGTATTTT	TRBV5-4	TRBD2	NA	TRBJ2-3
CASSMGDRGEQYF	TGTGCCAGCAGCATGGGGGACAGGGGCGAGCAGTACTTC	TRBV13	TRBD1	NA	TRBJ2-7
CASSHRGGYTF	TGTGCCAGCAGCCACAGAGGTGGCTACACCTTC	TRBV14	NA	NA	TRBJ1-2
CASTGAGNTIYF	TGTGCCAGCACAGGGGCTGGAAACACCATATATTTT	TRBV2	NA	NA	TRBJ1-3
CASSATAYEQYF	TGTGCCAGCAGCGCGACAGCCTACGAGCAGTACTTC	TRBV7-9	NA	NA	TRBJ2-7
CASRALGQGNYGYTF	TGTGCCAGCAGGGCGCTGGGACAGGGTAACTATGGCTACACCTTC	TRBV28	TRBD1	NA	TRBJ1-2
CASSLRTGSGELFF	TGTGCCAGCTCCTTGAGGACAGGGAGCGGGGAGCTGTTTTTT	TRBV6-6	TRBD1	NA	TRBJ2-2
CASSERGGVSIGANVLTF	TGTGCCAGCAGTGAGAGGGGGGGGGTTTCGATCGGGGCCAACGTCCTGACTTTC	TRBV25-1	NA	NA	TRBJ2-6
CASSLAAVAAVRNTQYF	TGTGCCAGCAGCTTAGCGGCGGTAGCGGCCGTAAGGAATACGCAGTATTTT	TRBV7-2	NA	NA	TRBJ2-3
CASSVYKREGYNEQFF	TGTGCCAGCAGTGTTTATAAGCGGGAGGGTTACAATGAGCAGTTCTTC	TRBV6-1	TRBD2	once	TRBJ2-1
CASSETGGGYTF	TGTGCCAGCAGTGAGACAGGGGGGGGCTACACCTTC	TRBV6-1	TRBD1	NA	TRBJ1-2